Sequencing of this T cell receptor beta chain was carried out in a study of T cell responses to AZD1222 COVID-19 vaccine. Study results and caveats: Donors were mostly white British, more females; clonal diversity possibly underestimated. Every sample of the repertoires postdated the peak T cell response.

Data came from immunoSEQ multiplex PCR; TCRdb stores just in-frame clones and leaves some out. Here the sample spans around 130,000 clones, 88% being singletons. As to this clone: What it binds is unknown.

The origin of this receptor is an adult who received the AZD1222 COVID-19 vaccine. Here the sequenced sample was peripheral blood, taken 28 days after the second AZD1222 dose.

Here the CDR3 reads CASSLAGTSSYNEQFF. The CDR3 bases are TGTGCCAGCAGCCTTGCAGGGACAAGCTCCTACAATGAGCAGTTCTTC. This chain joins TRBV9 and TRBJ2-1; D is possibly TRBD1 (6 bases). Trimming cost V 4 bases and J 0 bases, with 14 bases left between them. Germline V lookup: CDR1 SGDLS, CDR2 YYNGEE. CDR3 size: 16 residues.